The next 15 T cell receptor beta chains were all read from a single sample in a study of T cells in Graves' hyperthyroidism and ophthalmopathy. TCR beta CDR3 regions were amplified from RNA transcripts. The HTBI primer set was used in a first-round RT-PCR of the TCR CDR3. TCRdb redid the calling of the multiplex PCR reads with MiXCR, one entry per CDR3 protein. The sample contains 500,000 to 700,000 distinct CDR3 sequences, 15% to 20% of which appear only once. The source material was blood. The receptors originated from a woman under 30 with Graves' hyperthyroidism.

This clonotype was picked up many times. The chain couples TRBV24-1 to TRBJ1-1; 10 positions agree with TRBD1. Germline assignment: CDR1 KGHDR and CDR2 SFDVKD. The V gene end was trimmed by 4 bases and the J gene end by 0 bases; junction bases not matched to a gene: 4. The CDR3 has 16 residues. CDR3 protein: CATSEGTGAMNTEAFF. The CDR3 DNA reads TGTGCCACCAGTGAGGGGACAGGGGCAATGAACACTGAAGCTTTCTTT.

This clonotype was counted ten times or more. The V call is TRBV2, the J call TRBJ2-2; D unresolved. Germline V gene lookup returns CDR1 SNHLY and CDR2 FYNNEI. V lost 6 bases to trimming and J lost 3 bases, with 8 bases between them. The CDR3 loop spans 13 amino acids. In nucleotides, the CDR3 is TGTGCCAGCAGGCCGACCTACACCGGGGAGCTGTTTTTT. Amino acid sequence: CASRPTYTGELFF.

The chain has TRBV9 and TRBJ2-1; D possibly corresponds to TRBD2 (6 bases). From germline, CDR1 is SGDLS and CDR2 YYNGEE. Trimming stripped 7 bases from V and 4 bases from J, with 15 bases between. The CDR3 spans 14 residues. CDR3: CASGRGLGYNEQFF. In nucleotides, the CDR3 is TGTGCCAGCGGGCGGGGATTGGGATACAATGAGCAGTTCTTC. Combining the CDR3 with reference TRBV9 and TRBJ2-1 gives the whole variable domain DSGVTQTPKHLITATGQRVTLRCSPRSGDLSVYWYQQSLDQGLQFLIQYYNGEERAKGNILERFSAQQFPDLHSELNLSSLELGDSALYFCASGRGLGYNEQFFGPGTRLTVL.

The V gene is TRBV10-2, the J gene TRBJ1-2; D is unclear. Trimming removed 3 bases at V and 0 bases at J, with 5 bases between. Germline CDR1 and CDR2: WSHSY and SAAADI. This CDR3 has 13 residues. CDR3 bases: TGCGCCAGCAGTGATTTCCCTAACTATGGCTACACCTTC. Protein: CASSDFPNYGYTF.

The chain couples TRBV19 to TRBJ1-5; D remains unclear. Per germline, CDR1 LNHDA and CDR2 SQIVND (reference sequence). The CDR3 runs 13 residues. The V end lost 3 bases, the J end lost 6 bases, and 9 bases lay between the germline ends. CDR3 DNA sequence: TGTGCCAGTAGTATCTCCCTCGGTCAGCCCCAGCATTTT. As protein: CASSISLGQPQHF.

The chain uses TRBV2 and TRBJ2-2; no definite D call. The V end lost 8 bases, the J end lost 5 bases, and 15 bases lay between the germline ends. The germline gives CDR1 SNHLY, CDR2 FYNNEI. The CDR3 has 14 amino acids. CDR3 residues: CASDKHQLTGELFF. As DNA, the CDR3 is TGTGCCAGCGACAAACACCAACTAACCGGGGAGCTGTTTTTT. The whole variable domain, remainder taken from reference TRBV2 and TRBJ2-2, is EPEVTQTPSHQVTQMGQEVILRCVPISNHLYFYWYRQILGQKVEFLVSFYNNEISEKSEIFDDQFSVERPDGSNFTLKIRSTKLEDSAMYFCASDKHQLTGELFFGEGSRLTVL.

The rearrangement uses TRBV3-1 and TRBJ2-7; 7 bases are shared with TRBD1. The trim removed 4 bases at V and 5 bases at J, leaving 11 bases unmatched. The CDR3 covers 15 residues. Germline V gene lookup returns CDR1 LGHDT and CDR2 YNNKEL (reference sequence). The CDR3 coding sequence is TGTGCCAGCAGCCCTCGGACAGGCACAGTGGACGAGCAGTACTTC. This sequence encodes CASSPRTGTVDEQYF.

Notes on this clonotype: Just one base apart from a much larger clone, this may be a read error. The conserved final phenylalanine or tryptophan is absent from the CDR3, which likely points to a read error. The chain employs TRBV7-2 and TRBJ2-7; D unclear. The CDR3 runs to 12 residues. Per germline, CDR1 SGHTA and CDR2 FQGNSA. V was clipped by 6 bases and J by 1 base, with 7 bases between them. The CDR3 coding sequence is TGTGCCAGCAGTGTGAAGTCCTACGAGCAGTACCTC. Residues: CASSVKSYEQYL.

This clonotype was found a few times. The genes are TRBV5-1 and TRBJ2-1, with D perhaps matching TRBD2 (5 bases). V shed 3 bases and J shed 10 bases, with 17 bases lying between them. CDR1 SGHRS and CDR2 YFSETQ come from the germline V gene. This CDR3 region has 14 residues. CDR3 coding DNA: TGCGCCAGCAGCTGGCCTAGCACGAGAGGGGAGCAGTTCTTC. Encoded protein: CASSWPSTRGEQFF.

With respect to this clonotype: A much bigger clone sits one base away, suggesting this may be a read error. The chain recombines TRBV14 with TRBJ1-6; D gene uncertain. The CDR3 length is 13 residues. The ends were cut back, 1 base at V and 9 bases at J, with 7 bases in the middle. Per the germline V gene, CDR1 is SGHDN and CDR2 is FVKESK. Here the CDR3 reads CASSQGLGSPLHF. Written as DNA, the CDR3 is TGTGCCAGCAGCCAAGGTCTGGGTTCACCCCTCCACTTT.

This clonotype was detected many times. The rearrangement uses TRBV20-1 and TRBJ2-4; 7 bases agree with TRBD2. The germline gives CDR1 DFQATT, CDR2 SNEGSKA (reference sequence). The CDR3 sequence is 15 residues long. V gave up 6 bases and J gave up 1 base; unmatched junction bases: 9. The CDR3 nucleotides are TGCAGTGCCCCCCCGACTAGCATGGCCAAAAACATTCAGTACTTC. Its protein product is CSAPPTSMAKNIQYF.

This clonotype was detected many times. This sequence joins TRBV28 and TRBJ2-7; 10 nucleotides agree with TRBD2. The CDR3 runs 15 residues. Germline loops: CDR1 MDHEN, CDR2 SYDVKM. V trimming: 5 bases; J trimming: 5 bases; junction bases outside the gene matches: 9. This chain's CDR3 is CASSPPGLAIHEQYF. The CDR3 DNA reads TGTGCCAGCAGTCCCCCGGGACTAGCGATACACGAGCAGTACTTC.

This CDR3 reads CASSLVASGAYNEQFF. The CDR3 nucleotides read TGTGCCAGCAGCTTAGTGGCTAGCGGGGCCTACAATGAGCAGTTCTTC. The J gene is TRBJ2-1, the V gene TRBV7-2, with 9 bases identical to TRBD2. CDR3 length equals 16 residues. V was clipped by 1 base and J by 2 bases; unmatched bases: 3. Germline loops: CDR1 SGHTA, CDR2 FQGNSA.

This clonotype showed up many times. The chain uses TRBV11-1 and TRBJ2-3; maybe TRBD2 (5 bases). Deletions cut 7 bases from V and 0 bases from J, with 14 bases between. The CDR3 sequence is 15 residues long. Per germline, CDR1 SGHAT and CDR2 FQDESV (reference sequence). The CDR3 region is CASTSTTASTDTQYF. The CDR3 coding sequence is TGTGCCAGCACCTCGACTACCGCCAGCACAGATACGCAGTATTTT.

The rearrangement joins TRBV27 to TRBJ2-1; 8 bases are a match to TRBD1. CDR3 length: 13 amino acids. The germline CDR1 and CDR2 sequences are MNHEY and SMNVEV (reference sequence). With 10 bases clipped from V and 5 bases from J, the junction kept 7 bases outside the gene matches. The CDR3 protein is CATAGTGDNEQFF. CDR3 bases: TGTGCCACCGCCGGGACAGGAGACAATGAGCAGTTCTTC.